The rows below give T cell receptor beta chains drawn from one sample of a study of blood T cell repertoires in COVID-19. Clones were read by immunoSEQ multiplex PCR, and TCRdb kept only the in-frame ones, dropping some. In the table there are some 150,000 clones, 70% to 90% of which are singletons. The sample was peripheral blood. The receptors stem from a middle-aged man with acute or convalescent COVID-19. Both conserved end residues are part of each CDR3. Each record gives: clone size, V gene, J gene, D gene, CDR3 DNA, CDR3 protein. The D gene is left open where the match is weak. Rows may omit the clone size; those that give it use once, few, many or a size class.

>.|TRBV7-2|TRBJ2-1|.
TGTGCCAGCAGCTTACGCGGGACTGGATCCTACAATGAGCAGTTCTTC
CASSLRGTGSYNEQFF
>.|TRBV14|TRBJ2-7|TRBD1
TGTGCCAGCAGCCAGGCTCTGGGGGGACAGGGAGAGCAGTACTTC
CASSQALGGQGEQYF
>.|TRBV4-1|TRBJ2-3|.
TGCGCCAGCAGCCAAAGCCCCGGTACAGGGAATGAAAAAGATACGCAGTATTTT
CASSQSPGTGNEKDTQYF
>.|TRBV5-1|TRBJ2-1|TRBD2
TGCGCCAGCAGCTTGGCCTTCGCTAGCGGGGGCACTGAGCAGTTCTTC
CASSLAFASGGTEQFF
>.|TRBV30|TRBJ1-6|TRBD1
TGTGCCTGGAGTGGAACGGGGACAGGGGGTAATTCACCCCTCCACTTT
CAWSGTGTGGNSPLHF
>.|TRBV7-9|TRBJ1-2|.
TGTGCCAGCAGCCAAGACAGCGCAAGCTATGGCTACACCTTC
CASSQDSASYGYTF
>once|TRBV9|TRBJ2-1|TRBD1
TGTGCCAGCAGCCCTCGGACAGGTACATACAATGAGCAGTTCTTC
CASSPRTGTYNEQFF
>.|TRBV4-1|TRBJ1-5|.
TGCGCCAGCAGCCCATCGACCTCTGACACTCGGGGGAATCAGCCCCAGCATTTT
CASSPSTSDTRGNQPQHF
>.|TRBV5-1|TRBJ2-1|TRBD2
TGCGCCAGCAGCCTACTCCAACTAGCGGGGGGGCCACATGAGCAGTTCTTC
CASSLLQLAGGPHEQFF
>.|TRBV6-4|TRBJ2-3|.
TGTGCCAGCAGTGACGGGGCCCGCTGGGATACGCAGTATTTT
CASSDGARWDTQYF
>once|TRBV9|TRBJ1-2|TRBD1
TGTGCCAGCAGCGTGGGACAGGGAGGCTCCTATGGCTACACCTTC
CASSVGQGGSYGYTF
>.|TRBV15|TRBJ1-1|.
TGTGCCACCAGCAGAGATCAGGTGGTGAACACTGAAGCTTTCTTT
CATSRDQVVNTEAFF
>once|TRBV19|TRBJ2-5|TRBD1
TGTGCCAGTAGTAACGACAGGGCCCAAGAGACCCAGTACTTC
CASSNDRAQETQYF
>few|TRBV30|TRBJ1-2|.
TGTGCCTGGAGTCCGCAAGCCCTCTATGGCTACACCTTC
CAWSPQALYGYTF
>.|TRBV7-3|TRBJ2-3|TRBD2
TGTGCCAGCAGCTCTCCTAGCGGGGGGGCCACTCGGTCAGATACGCAGTATTTT
CASSSPSGGATRSDTQYF
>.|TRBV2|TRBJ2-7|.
TGTGCCAGCAGCGCGGGACGGACACCTTACGAGCAGTACTTC
CASSAGRTPYEQYF
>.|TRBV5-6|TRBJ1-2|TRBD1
TGTGCCAGCAGCGGCGATGCCTGGGGACAGGTTGGCTACACCTTC
CASSGDAWGQVGYTF
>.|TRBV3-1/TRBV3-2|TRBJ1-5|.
TGTGCCAGCAGCCAAGGGACAAACCTTAGCAATCAGCCCCAGCATTTT
CASSQGTNLSNQPQHF
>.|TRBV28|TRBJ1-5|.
TGTGCCAGCAGGGACAGACGAACCAATCAGCCCCAGCATTTT
CASRDRRTNQPQHF
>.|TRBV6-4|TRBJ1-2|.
TGTGCCAGCCCTTACAATTTTAACTATGGCTACACCTTC
CASPYNFNYGYTF
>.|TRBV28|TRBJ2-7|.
TGTGCCAGCAGCCCTACCTACGAGCAGTACTTC
CASSPTYEQYF
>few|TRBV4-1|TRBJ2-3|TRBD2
TGCGCCAGCAGCATCCGGACTAGCGGGGGAACAGATACGCAGTATTTT
CASSIRTSGGTDTQYF
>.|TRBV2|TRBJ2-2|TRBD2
TGTGCCGCGGGAGGGGGTTCGGACACCGGGGAGCTGTTTTTT
CAAGGGSDTGELFF
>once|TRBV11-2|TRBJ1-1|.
TGTGCCAGCAGCTTAGATAAAGCAGGGCGGATGACTGAAGCTTTCTTT
CASSLDKAGRMTEAFF
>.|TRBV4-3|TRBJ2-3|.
TGCGCCAGCAGCCAAGGGAGAGGGGCAGGGGGCACAGATACGCAGTATTTT
CASSQGRGAGGTDTQYF
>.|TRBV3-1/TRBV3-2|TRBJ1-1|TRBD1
TGTGCCAGCAGCCAAGCACAGGGGGCAGGCACTGAAGCTTTCTTT
CASSQAQGAGTEAFF
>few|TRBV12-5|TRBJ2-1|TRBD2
TGTGCTAGTGGTAAAGCCCCGACTAGCGGGGGTCGGAATGAGCAGTTCTTC
CASGKAPTSGGRNEQFF
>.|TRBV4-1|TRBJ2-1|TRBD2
TGCGCCAGCAGCGGGTTAAGCGGGAGGGCTCGGGGGCAGTTCTTC
CASSGLSGRARGQFF
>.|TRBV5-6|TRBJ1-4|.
TGTGCCAGCAGCTTCGAGGGACTTAATGAAAAACTGTTTTTT
CASSFEGLNEKLFF
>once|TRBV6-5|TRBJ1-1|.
TGTGCCAGCACTAGCGGATATCCGGGCACTGAAGCTTTCTTT
CASTSGYPGTEAFF
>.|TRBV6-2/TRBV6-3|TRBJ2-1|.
TGTGCCAGCAGACCTACCTCGGGTTTTCAGCCGTTCTTC
CASRPTSGFQPFF
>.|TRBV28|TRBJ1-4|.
TGTGCCAGCAGTTTCGCAGGAACTAATGAAAAACTGTTTTTT
CASSFAGTNEKLFF
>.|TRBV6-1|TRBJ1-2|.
TGTGCCAGCAGTGAATGGAGACTAGCTAACTATGGCTACACCTTC
CASSEWRLANYGYTF
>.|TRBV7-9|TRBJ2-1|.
TGTGCCAGCAGCCATAACGACCGGAGCTCCTACAATGAGCAGTTCTTC
CASSHNDRSSYNEQFF
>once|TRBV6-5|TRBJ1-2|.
TGTGCCAGCAGTTACTCCGAGGACAGAGACGGCTACACCTTC
CASSYSEDRDGYTF
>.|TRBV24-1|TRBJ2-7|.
TGTGCCACCAGTGATCCAAGGACTGGATCCTACGAGCAGTACTTC
CATSDPRTGSYEQYF
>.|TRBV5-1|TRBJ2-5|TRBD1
TGCGCCAGCAGCTTAGGCGACAGGGTGTCGGAGACCCAGTACTTC
CASSLGDRVSETQYF
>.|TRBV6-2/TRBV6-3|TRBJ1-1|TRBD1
TGTGCCAGCATCCCCCGATCGGTAGGGACAGGGTTCGCTGAAGCTTTCTTT
CASIPRSVGTGFAEAFF
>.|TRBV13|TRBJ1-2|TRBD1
TGTGCCAGCAGCAACCTGGACAGGGGGCATGGCTACACCTTC
CASSNLDRGHGYTF
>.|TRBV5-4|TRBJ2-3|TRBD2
TGTGCCAGCAGCCCGGCGGGGGGGCAAACAGATACGCAGTATTTT
CASSPAGGQTDTQYF
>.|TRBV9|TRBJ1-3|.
TGTGCCAGCAGCTCCGGGACTACGGGCGACTATGGAAACACCATATATTTT
CASSSGTTGDYGNTIYF
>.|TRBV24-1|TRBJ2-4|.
TGTGCCCCCGACGTAGCGAACCTTCAGTACTTC
CAPDVANLQYF
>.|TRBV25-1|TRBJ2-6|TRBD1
TGTGCCAGCAGTGAATTGAGGACAGGGCAGGCCGGGGCCAACGTCCTGACTTTC
CASSELRTGQAGANVLTF
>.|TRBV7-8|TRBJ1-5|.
TGTGCCAGCAGCTTAAGCAGAACAGACAATCAGCCCCAGCATTTT
CASSLSRTDNQPQHF
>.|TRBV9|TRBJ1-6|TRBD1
TGTGCCAGCAGCCAAAATCAGGGACAGGCTAATTCACCCCTCCACTTT
CASSQNQGQANSPLHF